The source of this T cell receptor (beta chain) is a study of CD8 T cells in ankylosing spondylitis. Making use of molecular barcodes, quantitative 5'-RACE generated TCR beta libraries. One entry per CDR3 protein, called by TCRdb with MiXCR from the 5' RACE reads. The sample lists about 90,000 distinct CDR3 sequences, 25% to 35% occurring once. From germline, CDR1 is LNHNV and CDR2 YYDKDF (reference sequence). The CDR3 covers 16 residues. V was pared by 0 bases and J by 4 bases, with 15 bases between. Comment on this clonotype: What it binds is not known.

General study results and limits: Characteristic of ankylosing spondylitis blood, it appeared, was a TCR beta motif comprising roughly 8 highly homologous variants. Significant enrichment of disease-linked clones was reported in matched ankylosing spondylitis synovial fluid. Reports of some motif variants in reactive arthritis synovial fluid and blood predate this one.

The chain links TRBV15 to TRBJ1-2; D ambiguous. The specimen was blood, either unsorted or a sorted T cell fraction (not recorded which). This TCR was recovered from a male donor with ankylosing spondylitis or in good health (not recorded which). CDR3 protein: CATSRDSVPGTYGYTF. Here the CDR3 DNA reads TGTGCCACCAGCAGAGATTCGGTGCCTGGCACCTATGGCTACACCTTC.